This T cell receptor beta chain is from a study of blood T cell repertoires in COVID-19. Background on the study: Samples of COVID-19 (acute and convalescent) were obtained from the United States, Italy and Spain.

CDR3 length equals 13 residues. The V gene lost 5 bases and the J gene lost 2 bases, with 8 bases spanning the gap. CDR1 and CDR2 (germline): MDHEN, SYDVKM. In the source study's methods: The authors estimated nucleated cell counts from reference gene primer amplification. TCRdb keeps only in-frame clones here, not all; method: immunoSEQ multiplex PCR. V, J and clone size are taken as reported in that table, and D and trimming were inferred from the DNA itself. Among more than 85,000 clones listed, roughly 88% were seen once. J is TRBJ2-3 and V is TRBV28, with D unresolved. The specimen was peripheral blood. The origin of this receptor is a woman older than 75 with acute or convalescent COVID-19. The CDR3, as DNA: TGTGCCAGCAGTACAAACCCCACAGATACGCAGTATTTT. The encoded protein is CASSTNPTDTQYF.